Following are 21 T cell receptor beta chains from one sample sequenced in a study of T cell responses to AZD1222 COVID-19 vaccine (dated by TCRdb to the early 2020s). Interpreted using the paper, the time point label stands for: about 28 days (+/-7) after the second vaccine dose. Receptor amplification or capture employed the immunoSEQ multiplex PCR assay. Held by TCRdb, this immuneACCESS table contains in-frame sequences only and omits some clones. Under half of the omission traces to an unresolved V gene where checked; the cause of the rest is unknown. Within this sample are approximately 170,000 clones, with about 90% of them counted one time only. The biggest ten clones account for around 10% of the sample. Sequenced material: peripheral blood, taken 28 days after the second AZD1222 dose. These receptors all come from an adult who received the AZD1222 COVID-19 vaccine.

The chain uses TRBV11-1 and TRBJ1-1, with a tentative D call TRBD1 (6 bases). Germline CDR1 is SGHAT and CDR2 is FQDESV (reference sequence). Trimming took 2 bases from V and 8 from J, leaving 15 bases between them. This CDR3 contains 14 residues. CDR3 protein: CASSLFEVGTEAFF. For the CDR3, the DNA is TGTGCCAGCAGCTTATTCGAGGTAGGGACAGAAGCTTTCTTT.

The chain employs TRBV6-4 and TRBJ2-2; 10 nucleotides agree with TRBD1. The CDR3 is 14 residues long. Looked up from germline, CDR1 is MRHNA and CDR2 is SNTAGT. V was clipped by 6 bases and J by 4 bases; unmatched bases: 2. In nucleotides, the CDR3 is TGTGCCAGCAGCCGGGACAGGGGCACCGGGGAGCTGTTTTTT. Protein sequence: CASSRDRGTGELFF.

CDR3 loop: CASSVGTEYSGNTIYF. DNA for the CDR3: TGTGCCAGCAGCGTAGGTACCGAATACTCTGGAAACACCATATATTTT. The chain carries TRBV9 and TRBJ1-3, with D uncertain. With 0 bases removed from V and 0 bases from J, the gap between germline ends came to 10 bases. The CDR3 has 16 residues. Per germline, CDR1 SGDLS and CDR2 YYNGEE.

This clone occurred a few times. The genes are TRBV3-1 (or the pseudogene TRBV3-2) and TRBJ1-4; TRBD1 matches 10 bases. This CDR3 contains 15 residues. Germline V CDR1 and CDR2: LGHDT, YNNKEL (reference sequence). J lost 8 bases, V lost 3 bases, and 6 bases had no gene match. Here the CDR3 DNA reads TGTGCCAGCAGCCAGGCGACAGGGGGCGGCGAAAAACTGTTTTTT. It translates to CASSQATGGGEKLFF.

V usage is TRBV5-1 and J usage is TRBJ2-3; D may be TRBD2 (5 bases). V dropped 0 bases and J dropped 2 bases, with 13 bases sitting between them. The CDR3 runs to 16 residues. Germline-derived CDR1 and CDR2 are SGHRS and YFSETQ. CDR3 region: CASSLAGSPPTDTQYF. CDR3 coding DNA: TGCGCCAGCAGCTTGGCGGGGTCCCCTCCCACAGATACGCAGTATTTT.

CDR3: CASSLAGRNQETQYF. In DNA, the CDR3 is TGTGCCAGCAGCTTGGCAGGCAGGAACCAAGAGACCCAGTACTTC. The chain links TRBV5-8 to TRBJ2-5; D remains ambiguous. The V and J ends lost 0 bases and 0 bases respectively, with 9 bases between them. The germline CDR1 and CDR2 sequences are SGHTS and YDEGEE. The CDR3 is 15 residues long.

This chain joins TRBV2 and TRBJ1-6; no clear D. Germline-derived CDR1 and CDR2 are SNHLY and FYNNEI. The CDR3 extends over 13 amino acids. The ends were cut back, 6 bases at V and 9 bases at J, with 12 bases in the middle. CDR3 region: CASRREASSPLHF. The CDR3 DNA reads TGTGCCAGCAGGCGAGAAGCCAGTTCACCCCTCCACTTT.

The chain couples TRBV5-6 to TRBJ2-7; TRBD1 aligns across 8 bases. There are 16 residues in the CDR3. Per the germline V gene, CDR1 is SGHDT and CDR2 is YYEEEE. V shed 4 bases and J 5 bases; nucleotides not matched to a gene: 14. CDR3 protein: CASSHDRGGWTDEQYF. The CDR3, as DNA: TGTGCCAGCAGCCACGACAGGGGAGGATGGACCGACGAGCAGTACTTC.

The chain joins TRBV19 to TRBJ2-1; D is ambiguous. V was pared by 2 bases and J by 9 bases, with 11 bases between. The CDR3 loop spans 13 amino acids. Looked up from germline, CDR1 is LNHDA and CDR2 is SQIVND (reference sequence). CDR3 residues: CASSISRSGEQFF. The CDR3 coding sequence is TGTGCCAGTAGTATATCGAGGTCCGGTGAGCAGTTCTTC.

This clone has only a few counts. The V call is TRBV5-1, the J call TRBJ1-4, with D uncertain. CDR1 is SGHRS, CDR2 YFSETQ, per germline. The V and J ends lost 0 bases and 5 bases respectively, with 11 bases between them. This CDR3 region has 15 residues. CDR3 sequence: CASSLGAAINEKLFF. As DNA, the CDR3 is TGCGCCAGCAGCTTGGGCGCAGCGATAAATGAAAAACTGTTTTTT.

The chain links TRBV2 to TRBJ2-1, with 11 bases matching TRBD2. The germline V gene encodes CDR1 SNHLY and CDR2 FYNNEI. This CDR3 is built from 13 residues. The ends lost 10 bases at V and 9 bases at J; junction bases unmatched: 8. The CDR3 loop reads CATLAGGPAEQFF. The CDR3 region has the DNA TGTGCCACTTTAGCGGGGGGGCCTGCTGAGCAGTTCTTC.

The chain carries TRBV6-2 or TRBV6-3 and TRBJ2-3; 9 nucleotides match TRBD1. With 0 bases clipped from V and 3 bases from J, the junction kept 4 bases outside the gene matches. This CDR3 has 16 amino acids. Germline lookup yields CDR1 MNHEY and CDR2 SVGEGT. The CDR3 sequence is CASSYSTGGATDTQYF. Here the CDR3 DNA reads TGTGCCAGCAGTTACTCGACAGGGGGAGCGACAGATACGCAGTATTTT.

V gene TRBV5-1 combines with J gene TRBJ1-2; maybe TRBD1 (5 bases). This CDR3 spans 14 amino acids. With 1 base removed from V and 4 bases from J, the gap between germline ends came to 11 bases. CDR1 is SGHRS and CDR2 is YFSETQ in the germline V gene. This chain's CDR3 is CASSLSQATYGYTF. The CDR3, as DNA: TGCGCCAGCAGCTTGTCACAGGCGACCTATGGCTACACCTTC. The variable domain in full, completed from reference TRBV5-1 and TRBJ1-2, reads KAGVTQTPRYLIKTRGQQVTLSCSPISGHRSVSWYQQTPGQGLQFLFEYFSETQRNKGNFPGRFSGRQFSNSRSEMNVSTLELGDSALYLCASSLSQATYGYTFGSGTRLTVV.

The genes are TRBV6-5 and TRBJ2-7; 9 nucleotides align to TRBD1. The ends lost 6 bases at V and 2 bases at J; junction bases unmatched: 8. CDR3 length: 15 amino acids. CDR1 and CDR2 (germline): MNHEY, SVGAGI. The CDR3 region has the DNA TGTGCCAGCAGATCCGGGACAGGGATTACCTACGAGCAGTACTTC. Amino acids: CASRSGTGITYEQYF.

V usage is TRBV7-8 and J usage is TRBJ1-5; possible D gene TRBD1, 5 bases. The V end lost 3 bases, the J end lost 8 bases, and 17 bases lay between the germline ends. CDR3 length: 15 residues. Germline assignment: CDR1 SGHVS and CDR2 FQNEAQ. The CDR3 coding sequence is TGTGCCAGCAGCTTGTCGGACACCCTTTATGAGCCCCAGCATTTT. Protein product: CASSLSDTLYEPQHF.

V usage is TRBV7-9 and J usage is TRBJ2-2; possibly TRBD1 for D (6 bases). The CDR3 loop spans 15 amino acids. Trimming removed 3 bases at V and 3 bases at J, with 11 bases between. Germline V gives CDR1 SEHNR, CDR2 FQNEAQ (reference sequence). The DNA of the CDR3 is TGTGCCAGCAGCTTCCCGGGACACGACACCGGGGAGCTGTTTTTT. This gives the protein CASSFPGHDTGELFF.

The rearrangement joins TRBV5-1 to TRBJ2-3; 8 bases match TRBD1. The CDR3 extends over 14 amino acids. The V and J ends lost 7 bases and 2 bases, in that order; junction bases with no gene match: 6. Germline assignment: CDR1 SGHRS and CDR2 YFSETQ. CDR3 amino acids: CASSRDRPTDTQYF. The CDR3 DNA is TGCGCCAGCTCCCGGGACAGGCCCACAGATACGCAGTATTTT.

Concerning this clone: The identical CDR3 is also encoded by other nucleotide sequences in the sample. CDR3 nucleotides: TGTGCCAGCAGTTTGGGACCGAGCAATCAGCCCCAGCATTTT. This gives the protein CASSLGPSNQPQHF. This chain uses TRBV28 with TRBJ1-5, with D perhaps TRBD1 (5 bases). Germline loops: CDR1 MDHEN, CDR2 SYDVKM. The V end lost 3 bases, the J end lost 1 base, and 7 bases lay between the germline ends. The CDR3 runs 14 residues.

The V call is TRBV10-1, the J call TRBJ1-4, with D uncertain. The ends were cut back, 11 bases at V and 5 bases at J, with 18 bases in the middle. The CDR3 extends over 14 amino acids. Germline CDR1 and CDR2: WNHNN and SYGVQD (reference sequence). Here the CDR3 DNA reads TGCGCCCGCGAGCATCTCCTGGGGAATGAAAAACTGTTTTTT. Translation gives CAREHLLGNEKLFF.

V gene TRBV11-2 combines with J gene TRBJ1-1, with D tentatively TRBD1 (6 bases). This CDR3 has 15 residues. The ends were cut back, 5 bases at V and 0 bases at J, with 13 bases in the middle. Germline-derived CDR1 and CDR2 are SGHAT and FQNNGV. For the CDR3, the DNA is TGTGCCAGCAGCCCCCGGGGGCGGGTGAACACTGAAGCTTTCTTT. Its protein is CASSPRGRVNTEAFF.

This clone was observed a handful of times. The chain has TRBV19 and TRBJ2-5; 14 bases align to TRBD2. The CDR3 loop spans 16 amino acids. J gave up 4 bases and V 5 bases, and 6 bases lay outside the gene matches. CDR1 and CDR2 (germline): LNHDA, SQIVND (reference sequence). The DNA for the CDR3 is TGTGCCAGTAGTCCCGGGACTAGCGGGAGAGGAGAGACCCAGTACTTC. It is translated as CASSPGTSGRGETQYF.